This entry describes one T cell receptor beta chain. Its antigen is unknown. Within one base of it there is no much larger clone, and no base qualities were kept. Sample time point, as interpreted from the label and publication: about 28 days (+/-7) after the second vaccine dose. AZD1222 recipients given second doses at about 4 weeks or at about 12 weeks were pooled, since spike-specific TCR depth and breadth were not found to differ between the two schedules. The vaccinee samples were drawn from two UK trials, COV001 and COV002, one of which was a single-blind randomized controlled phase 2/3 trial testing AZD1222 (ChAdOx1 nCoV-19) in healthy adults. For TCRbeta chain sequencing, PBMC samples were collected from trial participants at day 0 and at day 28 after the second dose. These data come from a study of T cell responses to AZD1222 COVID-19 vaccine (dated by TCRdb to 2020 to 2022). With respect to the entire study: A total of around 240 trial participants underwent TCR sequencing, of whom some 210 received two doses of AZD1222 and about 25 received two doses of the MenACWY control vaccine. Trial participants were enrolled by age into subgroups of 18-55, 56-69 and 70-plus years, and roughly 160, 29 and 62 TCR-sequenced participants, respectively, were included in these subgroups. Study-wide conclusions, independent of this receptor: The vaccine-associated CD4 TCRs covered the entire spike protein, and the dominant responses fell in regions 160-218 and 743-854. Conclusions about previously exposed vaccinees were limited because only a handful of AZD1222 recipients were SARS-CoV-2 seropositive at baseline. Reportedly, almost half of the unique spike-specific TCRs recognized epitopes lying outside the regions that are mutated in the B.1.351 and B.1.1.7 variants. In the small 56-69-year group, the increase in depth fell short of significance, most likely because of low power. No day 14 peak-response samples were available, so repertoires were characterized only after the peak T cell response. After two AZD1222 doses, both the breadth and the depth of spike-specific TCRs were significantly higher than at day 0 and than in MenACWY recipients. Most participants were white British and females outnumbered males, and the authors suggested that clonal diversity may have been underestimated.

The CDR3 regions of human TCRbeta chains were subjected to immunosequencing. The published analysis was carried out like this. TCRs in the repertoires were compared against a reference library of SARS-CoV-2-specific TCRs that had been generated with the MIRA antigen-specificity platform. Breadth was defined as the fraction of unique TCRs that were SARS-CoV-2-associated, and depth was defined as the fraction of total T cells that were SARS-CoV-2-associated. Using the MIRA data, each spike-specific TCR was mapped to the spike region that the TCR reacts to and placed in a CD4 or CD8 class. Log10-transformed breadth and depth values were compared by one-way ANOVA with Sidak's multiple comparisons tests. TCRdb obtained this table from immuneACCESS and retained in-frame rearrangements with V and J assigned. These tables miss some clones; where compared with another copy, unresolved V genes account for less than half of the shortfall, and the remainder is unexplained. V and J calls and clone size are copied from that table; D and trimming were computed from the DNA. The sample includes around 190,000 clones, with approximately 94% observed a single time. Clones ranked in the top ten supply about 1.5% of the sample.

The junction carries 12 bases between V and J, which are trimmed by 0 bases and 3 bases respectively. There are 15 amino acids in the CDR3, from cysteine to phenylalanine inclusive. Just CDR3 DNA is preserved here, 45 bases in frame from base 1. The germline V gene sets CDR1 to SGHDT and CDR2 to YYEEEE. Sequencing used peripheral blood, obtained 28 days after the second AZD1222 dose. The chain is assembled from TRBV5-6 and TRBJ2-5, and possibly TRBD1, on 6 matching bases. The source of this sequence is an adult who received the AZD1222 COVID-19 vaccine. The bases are TGTGCCAGCAGCTTGGTACGAGGGGGAGAAGAGACCCAGTACTTC. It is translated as CASSLVRGGEETQYF.